The T cell receptor beta chain under discussion was sequenced for a study of T cell repertoires in cytomegalovirus infection. TCRdb called the reads again in MiXCR, with one record for every CDR3 protein. The sample consists of around 260,000 distinct CDR3 sequences, over 8% of them appearing once. V trimming: 2 bases; J trimming: 0 bases; junction bases outside the gene matches: 10. The CDR3 runs 18 residues. Source material: PBMCs. The chain has TRBV12-3 or TRBV12-4 and TRBJ1-5; 7 bases align to TRBD1. This TCR was sampled from a human donor in good health (CMV status not recorded). Some clones in this sample may be carry-over from other donors' samples. The CDR3 sequence is CASSLLGQGVGSNQPQHF. The DNA of the CDR3 is TGTGCCAGCAGTTTATTGGGCCAGGGGGTGGGTAGCAATCAGCCCCAGCATTTT.